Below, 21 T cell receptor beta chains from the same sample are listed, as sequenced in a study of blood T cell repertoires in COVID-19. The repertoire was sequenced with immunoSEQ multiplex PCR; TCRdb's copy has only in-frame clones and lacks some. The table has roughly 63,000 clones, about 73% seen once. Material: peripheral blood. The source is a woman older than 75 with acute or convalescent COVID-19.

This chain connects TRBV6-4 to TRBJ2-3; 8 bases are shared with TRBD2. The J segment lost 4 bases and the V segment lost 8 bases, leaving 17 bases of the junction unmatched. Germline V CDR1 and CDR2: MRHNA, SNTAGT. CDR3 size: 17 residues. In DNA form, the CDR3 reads TGTGCCAGCCAACCCTTTGGTGGAGCGGGAGTCGCAGATACGCAGTATTTT. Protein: CASQPFGGAGVADTQYF.

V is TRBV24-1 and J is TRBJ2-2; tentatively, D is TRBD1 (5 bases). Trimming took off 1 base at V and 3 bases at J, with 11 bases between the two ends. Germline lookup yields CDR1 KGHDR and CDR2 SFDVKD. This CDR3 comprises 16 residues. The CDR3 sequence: CATSDFGRADTGELFF. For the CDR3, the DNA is TGTGCCACCAGTGATTTTGGCAGGGCGGACACCGGGGAGCTGTTTTTT.

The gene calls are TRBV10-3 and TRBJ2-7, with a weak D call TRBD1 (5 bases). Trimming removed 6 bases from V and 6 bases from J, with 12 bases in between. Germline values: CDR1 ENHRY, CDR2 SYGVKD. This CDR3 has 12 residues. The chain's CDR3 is CAISQGLSEQYF. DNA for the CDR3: TGTGCCATCAGCCAGGGCCTAAGCGAGCAGTACTTC.

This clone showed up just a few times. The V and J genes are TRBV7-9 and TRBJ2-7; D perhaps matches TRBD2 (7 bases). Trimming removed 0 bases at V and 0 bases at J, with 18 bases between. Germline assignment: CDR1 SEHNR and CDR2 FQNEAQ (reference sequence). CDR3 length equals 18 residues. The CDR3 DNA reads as TGTGCCAGCAGCTTAGCGCGGGGGCTAGCGGATAGCTCCTACGAGCAGTACTTC. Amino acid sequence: CASSLARGLADSSYEQYF.

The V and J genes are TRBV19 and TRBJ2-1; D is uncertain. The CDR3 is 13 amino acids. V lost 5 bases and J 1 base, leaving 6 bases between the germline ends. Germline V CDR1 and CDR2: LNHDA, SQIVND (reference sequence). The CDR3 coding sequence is TGTGCCAGTAGTCAACGGTCCTACAATGAGCAGTTCTTC. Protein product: CASSQRSYNEQFF.

The CDR3: CASSLRGSEQYF. CDR3 DNA: TGTGCCAGCAGTTTACGGGGGTCCGAGCAGTACTTC. This chain connects TRBV27 to TRBJ2-7; a possible D gene is TRBD2 (6 bases). Deletions cut 2 bases from V and 6 bases from J, with 8 bases between. Germline CDR1 MNHEY, CDR2 SMNVEV (reference sequence). There are 12 residues in the CDR3.

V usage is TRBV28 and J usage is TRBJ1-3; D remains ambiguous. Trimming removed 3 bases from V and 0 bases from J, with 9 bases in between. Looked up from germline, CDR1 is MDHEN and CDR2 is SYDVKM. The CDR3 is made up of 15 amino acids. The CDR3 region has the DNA TGTGCCAGCAGTTTGCGAGGACTCTCTGGAAACACCATATATTTT. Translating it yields CASSLRGLSGNTIYF.

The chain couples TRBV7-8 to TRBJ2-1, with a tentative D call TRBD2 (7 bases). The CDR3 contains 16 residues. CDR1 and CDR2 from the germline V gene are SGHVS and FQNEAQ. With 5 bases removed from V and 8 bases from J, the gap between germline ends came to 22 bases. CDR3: CASSPRGAGFNDEQFF. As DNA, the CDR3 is TGTGCCAGCAGCCCACGGGGGGCGGGATTTAACGATGAGCAGTTCTTC.

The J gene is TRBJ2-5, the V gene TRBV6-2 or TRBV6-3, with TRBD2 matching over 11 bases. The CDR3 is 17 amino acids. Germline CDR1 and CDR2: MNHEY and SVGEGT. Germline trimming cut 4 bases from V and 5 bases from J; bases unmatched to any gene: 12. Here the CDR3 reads CASSSDGLAGISETQYF. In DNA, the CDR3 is TGTGCCAGCAGTTCCGACGGACTAGCGGGTATAAGCGAGACCCAGTACTTC.

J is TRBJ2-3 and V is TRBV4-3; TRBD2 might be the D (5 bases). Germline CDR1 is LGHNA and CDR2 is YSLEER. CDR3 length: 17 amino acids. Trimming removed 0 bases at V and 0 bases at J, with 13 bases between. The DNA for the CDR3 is TGCGCCAGCAGCCAAGAGTTAACGGGAACTAGCACAGATACGCAGTATTTT. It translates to CASSQELTGTSTDTQYF.

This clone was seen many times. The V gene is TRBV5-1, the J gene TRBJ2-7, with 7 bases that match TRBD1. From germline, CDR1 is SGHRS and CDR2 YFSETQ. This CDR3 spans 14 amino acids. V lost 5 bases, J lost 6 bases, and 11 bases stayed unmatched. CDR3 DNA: TGCGCCAGCAGTCGTTCACAGGGGCCTTCCGAGCAGTACTTC. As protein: CASSRSQGPSEQYF.

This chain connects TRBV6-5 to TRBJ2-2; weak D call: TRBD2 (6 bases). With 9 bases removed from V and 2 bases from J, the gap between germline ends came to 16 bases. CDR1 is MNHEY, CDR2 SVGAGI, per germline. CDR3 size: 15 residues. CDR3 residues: CASSRRDGNTGELFF. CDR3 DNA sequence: TGTGCCAGTAGCCGGCGGGACGGAAACACCGGGGAGCTGTTTTTT.

CDR3 loop: CASSKETGVKLLSSTDTQYF. In DNA form, the CDR3 reads TGTGCCAGCAGCAAAGAAACAGGGGTCAAGCTTCTATCTAGCACAGATACGCAGTATTTT. V usage is TRBV21-1 and J usage is TRBJ2-3; TRBD1, the table's D call, lacks a check against the DNA. TRBV21-1 is listed as a pseudogene. This CDR3 spans 20 amino acids.

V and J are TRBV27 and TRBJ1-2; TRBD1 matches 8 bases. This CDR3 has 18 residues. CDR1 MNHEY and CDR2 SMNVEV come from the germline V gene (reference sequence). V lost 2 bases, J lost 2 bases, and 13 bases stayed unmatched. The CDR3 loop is CASSLQGLGTGRNYGYTF. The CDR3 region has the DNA TGTGCCAGCAGTTTACAGGGCCTTGGGACAGGTCGGAACTATGGCTACACCTTC.

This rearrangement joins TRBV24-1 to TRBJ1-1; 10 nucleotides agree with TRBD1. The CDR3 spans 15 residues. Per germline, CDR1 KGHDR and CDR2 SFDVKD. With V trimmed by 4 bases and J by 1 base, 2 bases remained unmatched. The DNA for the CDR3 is TGTGCCACCAGTGAGGGGGACAGGGGGAACACTGAAGCTTTCTTT. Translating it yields CATSEGDRGNTEAFF.

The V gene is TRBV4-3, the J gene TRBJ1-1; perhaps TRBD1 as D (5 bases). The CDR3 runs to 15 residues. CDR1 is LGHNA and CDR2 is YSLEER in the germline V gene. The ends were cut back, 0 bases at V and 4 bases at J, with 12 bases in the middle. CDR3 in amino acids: CASSQEEGRVTEAFF. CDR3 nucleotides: TGCGCCAGCAGCCAAGAAGAGGGGAGGGTCACTGAAGCTTTCTTT.

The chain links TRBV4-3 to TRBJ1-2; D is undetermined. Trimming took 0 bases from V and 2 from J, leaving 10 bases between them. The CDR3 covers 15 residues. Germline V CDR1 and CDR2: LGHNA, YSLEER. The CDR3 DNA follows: TGCGCCAGCAGCCAAGATCTGCACGGGAACTATGGCTACACCTTC. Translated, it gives CASSQDLHGNYGYTF.

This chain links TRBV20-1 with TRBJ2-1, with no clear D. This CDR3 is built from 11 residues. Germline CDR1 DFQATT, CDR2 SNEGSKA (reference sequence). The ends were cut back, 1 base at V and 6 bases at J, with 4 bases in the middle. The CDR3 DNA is TGCAGTGCTAGAGGTATCAATGAGCAGTTCTTC. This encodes CSARGINEQFF.

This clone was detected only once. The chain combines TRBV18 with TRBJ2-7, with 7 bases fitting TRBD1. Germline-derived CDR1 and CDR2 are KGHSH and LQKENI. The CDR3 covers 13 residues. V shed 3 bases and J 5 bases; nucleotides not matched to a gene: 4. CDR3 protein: CASSPRGPDEQYF. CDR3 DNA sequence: TGTGCCAGCTCACCGAGGGGGCCTGACGAGCAGTACTTC.

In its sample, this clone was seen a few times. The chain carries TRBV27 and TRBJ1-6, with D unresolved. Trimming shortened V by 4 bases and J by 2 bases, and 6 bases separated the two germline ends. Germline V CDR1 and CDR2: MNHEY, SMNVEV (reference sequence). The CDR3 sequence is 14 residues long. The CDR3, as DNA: TGTGCCAGCAGTTCCGGGACCTATAATTCACCCCTCCACTTT. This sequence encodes CASSSGTYNSPLHF.

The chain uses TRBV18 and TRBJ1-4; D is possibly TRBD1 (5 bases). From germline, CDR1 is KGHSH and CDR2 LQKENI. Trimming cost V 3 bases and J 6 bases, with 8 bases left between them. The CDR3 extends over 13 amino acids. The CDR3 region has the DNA TGTGCCAGCTCACCCGGGGGAGATGAAAAACTGTTTTTT. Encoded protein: CASSPGGDEKLFF.